This T cell receptor beta chain derives from a study of blood T cells in healthy people across ages (dated by TCRdb to the mid-2010s). About the investigation overall: In model experiments, template switching captured roughly one uniquely barcoded TCR beta cDNA molecule for every two T cells. The study measured age-related changes in TCR beta repertoire diversity using deep sequencing normalized with unique cDNA molecular identifiers. The donors were split into four age groups: young (average 16 years), middle-aged (nearly 40), aged (over 55) and long-lived (roughly 80). To avoid experimental bias, donors of different ages were distributed randomly across sequencing lanes. Using the same blood draw, the study looked at two additional independent replicas of 1 million unique cDNA reads for two donors, one aged 18 to 30 and the other aged 80 or older.

What the study reported, not specific to this receptor: The percentage of naive T cells measured by flow cytometry correlated strongly with observed TCR beta diversity. Observed TCR beta diversity per million T cells fell roughly linearly with age, and a significant reduction was already apparent by age around 36. Because the CMV infection status of the donors was unknown, age-related changes in expanded clonotypes may potentially have been confounded. Since profiling was done on bulk unsorted PBMCs, naive and antigen-experienced compartments could not be conclusively compared. Compared with the aged group, the long-lived group had more naive CD4+ T cells, fewer expanded clones and increased TCR diversity, suggesting age selection. Estimates of total diversity from one million sequenced T cells were regarded as lower bounds and underestimates.

This clonotype appeared a single time. There is no known antigen for this receptor. Base qualities are not recorded, but no much larger clone differs from it by a single base. Including the terminal cysteine and phenylalanine, the CDR3 comprises 14 residues. Only CDR3 DNA remains: 42 bases, in frame from the first base. V drops 5 bases and J drops 5 bases, leaving 13 bases in between. Donors were 35 to 40 systemically healthy Caucasian individuals from Russia aged roughly 6 to 95 years. Each donor gave approximately 10 milliliters of peripheral blood, collected into EDTA-treated Vacutainer tubes. PBMCs were isolated by Ficoll-Paque density-gradient centrifugation, with at least 7 million obtained per sample. Total RNA, at least 6 micrograms per sample, was extracted from PBMCs with Trizol reagent. Naive CD45RAhigh/CD27high T cell percentages were measured by flow cytometry on a PBMC aliquot from every donor.

Libraries came from 5' RACE. Reads for this sample came from an Illumina HiSeq 2500. A second about 7 to 11 cycle PCR used a sample-barcoded 5' primer and a J-beta primer mix. A unique molecular identifier was introduced onto each TCR beta cDNA molecule by a template-switch 5' adaptor carrying 12 random nucleotides. Each sample yielded at least 3 million CDR3-containing paired-end reads. The Mint cDNA synthesis kit, primed by a TRBC-specific oligonucleotide, was used to synthesize first-strand cDNA from all RNA. Following uracil-DNA glycosylase treatment, all cDNA underwent a first 18-cycle PCR with the universal primers M1SS and BC2_uni_R. Per the source publication's procedure: Normalization of each sample was performed by random selection of 1 million high-quality reads, each carrying a distinct molecular identifier. Instead of being binned into consensus sequences, reads with shared molecular identifiers were discarded. MiTCR, with a Q25 quality threshold and the strictest error-elimination algorithm, was used for CDR3 identification, clonotype clustering and error correction. A nonparametric unseen species model with Euler transformation was used to estimate lower-bound total TCR beta diversity. The public reads were run again by TCRdb, first through fastp at Q25 and then through MiXCR, and only productive beta chains were kept. Every CDR3 protein is listed once, alongside the most common genes and DNA of its rows. TCRdb's processing, not the authors', yielded these V and J calls. The sample profile shows roughly 2 million distinct CDR3 sequences; 49% of them were found once. The top ten clones comprise 2% to 2.5% of the sample.

The chain was built from TRBV12-3 or TRBV12-4 and TRBJ1-5, with TRBD1 as a weak D call on 6 bases. Sequencing was done on a sample of blood. This TCR came from a woman aged 40 to 50 in good health. CDR3 loop: CASSGTEGDQPQHF. The sequenced DNA is TGTGCCAGCAGTGGGACCGAGGGGGATCAGCCCCAGCATTTT.